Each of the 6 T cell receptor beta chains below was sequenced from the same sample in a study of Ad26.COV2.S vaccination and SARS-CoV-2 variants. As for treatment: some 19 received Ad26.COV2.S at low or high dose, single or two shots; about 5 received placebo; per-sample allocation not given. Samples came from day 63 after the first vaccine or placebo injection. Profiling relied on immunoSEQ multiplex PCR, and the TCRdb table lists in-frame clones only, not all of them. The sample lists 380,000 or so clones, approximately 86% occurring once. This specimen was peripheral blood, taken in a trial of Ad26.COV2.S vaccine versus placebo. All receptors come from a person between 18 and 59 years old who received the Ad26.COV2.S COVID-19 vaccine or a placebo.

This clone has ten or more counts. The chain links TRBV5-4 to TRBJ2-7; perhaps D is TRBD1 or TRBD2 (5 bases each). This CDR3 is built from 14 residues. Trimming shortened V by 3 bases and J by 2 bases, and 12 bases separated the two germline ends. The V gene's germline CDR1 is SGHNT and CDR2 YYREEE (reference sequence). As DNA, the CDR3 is TGTGCCAGCAGCTCCGGGACGGTCCCCTACGAGCAGTACTTC. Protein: CASSSGTVPYEQYF.

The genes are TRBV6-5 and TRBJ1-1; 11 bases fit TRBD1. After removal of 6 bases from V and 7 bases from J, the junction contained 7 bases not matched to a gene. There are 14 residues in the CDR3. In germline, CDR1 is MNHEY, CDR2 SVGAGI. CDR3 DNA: TGTGCCAGCAGCCCGGACAGGGGGCGAGGTGAAGCTTTCTTT. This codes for CASSPDRGRGEAFF.

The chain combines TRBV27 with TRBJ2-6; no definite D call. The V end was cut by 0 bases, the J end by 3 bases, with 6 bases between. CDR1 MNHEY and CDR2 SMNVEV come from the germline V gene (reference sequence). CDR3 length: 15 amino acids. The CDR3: CASSLSTYGANVLTF. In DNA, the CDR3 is TGTGCCAGCAGTTTATCGACTTATGGGGCCAACGTCCTGACTTTC.

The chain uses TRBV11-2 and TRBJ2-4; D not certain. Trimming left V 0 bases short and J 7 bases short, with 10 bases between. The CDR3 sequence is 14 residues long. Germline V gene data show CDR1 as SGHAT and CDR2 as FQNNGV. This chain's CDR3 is CASSLDVLGNIQYF. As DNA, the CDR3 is TGTGCCAGCAGCTTAGATGTGCTGGGGAACATTCAGTACTTC.

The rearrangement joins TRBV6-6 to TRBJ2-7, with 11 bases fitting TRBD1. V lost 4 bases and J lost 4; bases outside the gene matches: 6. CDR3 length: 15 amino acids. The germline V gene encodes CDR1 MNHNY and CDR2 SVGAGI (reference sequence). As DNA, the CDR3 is TGTGCCAGCAGTTCCCCCGGGACAGGGGGATACGAGCAGTACTTC. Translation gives CASSSPGTGGYEQYF.

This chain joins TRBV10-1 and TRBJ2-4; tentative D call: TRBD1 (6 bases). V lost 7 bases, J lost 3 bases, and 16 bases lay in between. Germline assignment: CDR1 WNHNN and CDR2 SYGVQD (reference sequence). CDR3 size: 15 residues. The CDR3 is CASIPYRVFKNIQYF. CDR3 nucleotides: TGCGCCAGCATTCCATACAGGGTCTTCAAAAACATTCAGTACTTC.